The 10 T cell receptor beta chains presented below share a single source sample, sequenced in a study of molecular identifiers for immune sequencing clone quantification (dated by TCRdb to between 2018 and 2020). To prepare the library, PCR was applied. The instrument was a NextSeq 500. Clones were called with MiXCR by TCRdb after fastp trimmed the public reads at Q25, and only in-frame beta chains were retained. All rows with the same CDR3 protein become a single entry with the most common DNA and genes. Here the sample has about 100,000 distinct CDR3 sequences; roughly a third occur a single time. Around 4.2% of the sample is taken by the ten largest. Sequencing was done on a sample of naive CD8+ T cells from blood, with Jurkat cell RNA spiked in. According to the study, the label for this sample's cell subset or site signals: FACS-sorted CD8+CD4-CCR7+CD45RA+ naive T cells. Receptors were obtained from a human donor in good health. Some libraries in this study had Jurkat cell RNA spiked in.

Concerning this clonotype: Given a much more abundant clone one base away, this may be a read error. The genes are TRBV28 and TRBJ2-5; D not resolved. This CDR3 has 13 amino acids. With 1 base removed from V and 4 bases from J, the gap between germline ends came to 7 bases. CDR1 and CDR2 (germline): MDHEN, SYDVKM. The CDR3 here is CASSLSSPETQYF. Written as DNA, the CDR3 is TGTGCCAGCAGTTTATCCAGCCCAGAGACCCAGTACTTC.

The CDR3 region is CASSLGVGDTYNEQFF. The CDR3 DNA follows: TGTGCCAGCAGCTTAGGTGTTGGGGATACCTACAATGAGCAGTTCTTC. The rearrangement joins TRBV7-6 to TRBJ2-1; no reliable D call. V was pared by 1 base and J by 2 bases, with 12 bases between. This CDR3 has 16 amino acids. Germline CDR1 reads SGHVS; CDR2 reads FNYEAQ.

DNA for the CDR3: TGTGCCAGCAGCTTAACAGGAGCCAGGGGGGAGCTGTTTTTT. Protein product: CASSLTGARGELFF. The rearrangement uses TRBV7-3 and TRBJ2-2; no clear D gene. With 0 bases removed from V and 8 bases from J, the gap between germline ends came to 10 bases. CDR3 length: 14 residues. The germline gives CDR1 SGHTA, CDR2 FQGTGA. Variable domain in full (rest from reference TRBV7-3 and TRBJ2-2): GAGVSQTPSNKVTEKGKYVELRCDPISGHTALYWYRQSLGQGPEFLIYFQGTGAADDSGLPNDRFFAVRPEGSVSTLKIQRTERGDSAVYLCASSLTGARGELFFGEGSRLTVL.

The V call is TRBV5-4, the J call TRBJ2-7; D not resolved. V gave up 3 bases and J gave up 4 bases, with 8 bases separating them. The length of the CDR3 is 12 residues. In germline, CDR1 is SGHNT, CDR2 YYREEE (reference sequence). The CDR3 is CASSWGGYEQYF. The CDR3 nucleotides are TGTGCCAGCAGCTGGGGTGGGTACGAGCAGTACTTC.

Note on this clonotype: A read error may produce the germline difference seen at one junction end. V and J are TRBV28 and TRBJ1-3; D remains unclear. CDR1 MDHEN and CDR2 SYDVKM come from the germline V gene. The CDR3 contains 14 residues. The CDR3 spells CAGSSRGSGNTIYF. CDR3 nucleotides: TGTGCCGGCAGTTCTCGCGGCTCTGGAAACACCATATATTTT.

This clonotype was counted many times. This sequence joins TRBV7-2 and TRBJ2-7; D ambiguous. In germline, CDR1 is SGHTA, CDR2 FQGNSA. There are 14 residues in the CDR3. With 5 bases removed from V and 7 bases from J, the gap between germline ends came to 18 bases. The CDR3 DNA follows: TGTGCCAGCAGCCCCCTCGCCGGGCCTGGAGAGCAGTACTTC. This codes for CASSPLAGPGEQYF.

This clonotype was recorded many times. This chain uses TRBV19 with TRBJ2-7, with 12 bases fitting TRBD1. V shed 7 bases, J shed 6 bases, and the junction held 7 bases outside the gene matches. CDR3 size: 14 residues. Germline CDR1 LNHDA, CDR2 SQIVND (reference sequence). The DNA for the CDR3 is TGTGCCAGTACCCCGGGACAGGGGGCGGTCGAGCAGTACTTC. Translating gives CASTPGQGAVEQYF.

On this clonotype itself: One base away lies a much larger clone, so this may be a sequencing read error. This sequence joins TRBV20-1 and TRBJ2-3, with D possibly TRBD2 on 5 matching bases. Germline V gene sequence: CDR1 DFQATT, CDR2 SNEGSKA (reference sequence). The CDR3 covers 13 residues. V was shortened by 7 bases and J by 5 bases, with 16 bases between the two germline ends. This CDR3 is CSGSRRRIDTQYF. For the CDR3, the DNA is TGCAGTGGGTCCAGGAGGCGTATAGATACGCAGTATTTT.

CDR3 bases: TGTGCCAGCAGTTATCCCCAGGGAGGAAATCAGCCCCAGCATTTT. As protein: CASSYPQGGNQPQHF. The chain links TRBV6-6 to TRBJ1-5; possibly TRBD1 for D (5 bases). Trimming cost V 3 bases and J 4 bases, with 13 bases left between them. This CDR3 comprises 15 residues. The germline CDR1 and CDR2 sequences are MNHNY and SVGAGI (reference sequence).

J is TRBJ1-4 and V is TRBV18; D gene ambiguous. V dropped 2 bases and J dropped 5 bases, with 15 bases sitting between them. CDR1 and CDR2 from the germline V gene are KGHSH and LQKENI. The length of the CDR3 is 16 residues. The CDR3 region has the DNA TGTGCCAGCTCACCAATGGCGTACATAACCAATGAAAAACTGTTTTTT. It encodes CASSPMAYITNEKLFF.